This record looks at one T cell receptor beta chain sequence and its context. Its antigen is unknown. This sample was taken from a study of T cell responses to AZD1222 COVID-19 vaccine. General study findings and limits: Donors were chiefly white British, with a greater number of females, and clonal diversity was perhaps underestimated.

Trimming at V came to 7 bases and at J to 5 bases, leaving 6 bases not matched to a gene. The length of the CDR3 is 14 residues. The germline V gene has CDR1 SGHRS and CDR2 YFSETQ. Assay used: immunoSEQ multiplex PCR; TCRdb lists only in-frame clones, some missing. The sample records some 120,000 clones, 87% being singletons. The receptor comes from an adult in good health. Sequences were derived from peripheral blood, sampled on day 0 of AZD1222 vaccination. The chain combines TRBV5-1 with TRBJ1-3; 10 bases fit TRBD1. The CDR3 DNA follows: TGCGCCAGCGGGGGGACAGGGGAACGAAACACCATATATTTT. Amino acids: CASGGTGERNTIYF.